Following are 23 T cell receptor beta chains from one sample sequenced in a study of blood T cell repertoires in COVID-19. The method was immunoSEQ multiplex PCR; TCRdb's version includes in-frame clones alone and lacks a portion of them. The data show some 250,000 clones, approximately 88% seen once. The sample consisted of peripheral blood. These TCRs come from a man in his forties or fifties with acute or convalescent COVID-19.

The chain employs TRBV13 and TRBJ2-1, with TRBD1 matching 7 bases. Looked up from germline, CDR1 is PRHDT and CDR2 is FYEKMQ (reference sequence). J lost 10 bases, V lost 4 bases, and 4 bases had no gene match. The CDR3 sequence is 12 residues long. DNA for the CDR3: TGTGCCAGCAGCTCATACAGGGGAGAGCAGTTCTTC. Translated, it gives CASSSYRGEQFF.

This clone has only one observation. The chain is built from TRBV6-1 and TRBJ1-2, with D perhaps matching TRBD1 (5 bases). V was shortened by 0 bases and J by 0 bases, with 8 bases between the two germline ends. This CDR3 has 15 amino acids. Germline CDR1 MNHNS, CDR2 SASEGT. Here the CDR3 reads CASSEAGPSNYGYTF. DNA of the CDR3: TGTGCCAGCAGTGAAGCGGGGCCGTCTAACTATGGCTACACCTTC.

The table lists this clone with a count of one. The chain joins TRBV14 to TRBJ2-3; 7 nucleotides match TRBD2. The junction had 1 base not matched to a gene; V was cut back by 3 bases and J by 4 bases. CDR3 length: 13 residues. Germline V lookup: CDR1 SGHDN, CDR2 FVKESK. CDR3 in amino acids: CASSQLAADTQYF. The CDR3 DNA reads TGTGCCAGCAGCCAGCTAGCGGCAGATACGCAGTATTTT. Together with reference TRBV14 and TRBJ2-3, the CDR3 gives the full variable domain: EAGVTQFPSHSVIEKGQTVTLRCDPISGHDNLYWYRRVMGKEIKFLLHFVKESKQDESGMPNNRFLAERTGGTYSTLKVQPAELEDSGVYFCASSQLAADTQYFGPGTRLTVL.

The CDR3 here is CASSQIGGYNEQFF. CDR3 in DNA: TGTGCCAGCAGCCAAATCGGAGGATACAATGAGCAGTTCTTC. V usage is TRBV7-9 and J usage is TRBJ2-1; D perhaps matches TRBD2 (5 bases). In germline, CDR1 is SEHNR, CDR2 FQNEAQ (reference sequence). The CDR3 length is 14 residues. Deletions cut 5 bases from V and 4 bases from J, with 12 bases between.

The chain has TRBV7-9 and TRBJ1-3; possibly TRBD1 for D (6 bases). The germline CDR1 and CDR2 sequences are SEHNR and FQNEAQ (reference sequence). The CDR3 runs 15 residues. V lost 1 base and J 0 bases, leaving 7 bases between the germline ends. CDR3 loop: CASSLGGLSGNTIYF. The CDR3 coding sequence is TGTGCCAGCAGCTTAGGGGGGCTCTCTGGAAACACCATATATTTT.

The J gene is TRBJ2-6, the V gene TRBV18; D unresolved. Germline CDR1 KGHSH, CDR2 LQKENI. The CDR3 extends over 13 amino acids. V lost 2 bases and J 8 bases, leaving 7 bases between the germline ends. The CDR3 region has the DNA TGTGCCAGCTCACCAGAGTTAACCAACGTCCTGACTTTC. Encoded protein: CASSPELTNVLTF.

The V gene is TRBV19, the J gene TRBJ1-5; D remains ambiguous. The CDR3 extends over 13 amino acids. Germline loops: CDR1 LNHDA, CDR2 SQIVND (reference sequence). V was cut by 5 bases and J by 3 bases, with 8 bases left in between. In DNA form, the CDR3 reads TGTGCCAGTAGTGCCAGTTTCAATCAGCCCCAGCATTTT. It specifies CASSASFNQPQHF.

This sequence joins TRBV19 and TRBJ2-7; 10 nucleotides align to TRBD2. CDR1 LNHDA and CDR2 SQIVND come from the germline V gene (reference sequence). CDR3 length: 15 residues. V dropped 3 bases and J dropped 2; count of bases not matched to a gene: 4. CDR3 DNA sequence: TGTGCCAGTAGTATCGGACTAGCGGCAACCTACGAGCAGTACTTC. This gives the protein CASSIGLAATYEQYF.

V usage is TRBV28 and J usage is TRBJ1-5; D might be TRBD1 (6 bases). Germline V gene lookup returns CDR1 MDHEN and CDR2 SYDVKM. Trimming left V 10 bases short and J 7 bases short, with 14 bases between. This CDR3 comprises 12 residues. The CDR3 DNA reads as TGTGCCACCCAGGGGATTGGGCAGCCCCAGCATTTT. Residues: CATQGIGQPQHF.

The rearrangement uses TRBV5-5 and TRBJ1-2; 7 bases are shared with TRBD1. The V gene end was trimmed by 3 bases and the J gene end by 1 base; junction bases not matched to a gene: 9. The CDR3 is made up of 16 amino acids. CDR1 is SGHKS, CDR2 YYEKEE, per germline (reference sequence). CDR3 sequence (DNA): TGTGCCAGCAGCTCGACCGACAGGGTCAATAACTATGGCTACACCTTC. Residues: CASSSTDRVNNYGYTF. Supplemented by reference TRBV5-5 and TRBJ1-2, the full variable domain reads DAGVTQSPTHLIKTRGQQVTLRCSPISGHKSVSWYQQVLGQGPQFIFQYYEKEERGRGNFPDRFSARQFPNYSSELNVNALLLGDSALYLCASSSTDRVNNYGYTFGSGTRLTVV.

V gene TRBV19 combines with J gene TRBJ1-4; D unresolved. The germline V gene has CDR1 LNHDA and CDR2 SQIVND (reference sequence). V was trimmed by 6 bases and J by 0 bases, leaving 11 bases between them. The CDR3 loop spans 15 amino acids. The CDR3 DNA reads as TGTGCCAGTAGCCAAAACAGTGCAACTAATGAAAAACTGTTTTTT. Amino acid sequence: CASSQNSATNEKLFF. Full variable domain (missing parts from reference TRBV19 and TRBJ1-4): DGGITQSPKYLFRKEGQNVTLSCEQNLNHDAMYWYRQDPGQGLRLIYYSQIVNDFQKGDIAEGYSVSREKKESFPLTVTSAQKNPTAFYLCASSQNSATNEKLFFGSGTQLSVL.

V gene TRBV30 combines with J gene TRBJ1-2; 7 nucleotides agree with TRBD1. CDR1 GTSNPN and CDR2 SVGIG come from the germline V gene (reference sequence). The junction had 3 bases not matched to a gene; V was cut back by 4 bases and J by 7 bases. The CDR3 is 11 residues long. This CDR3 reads CAWTTGSGYTF. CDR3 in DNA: TGTGCCTGGACGACAGGGTCTGGCTACACCTTC.

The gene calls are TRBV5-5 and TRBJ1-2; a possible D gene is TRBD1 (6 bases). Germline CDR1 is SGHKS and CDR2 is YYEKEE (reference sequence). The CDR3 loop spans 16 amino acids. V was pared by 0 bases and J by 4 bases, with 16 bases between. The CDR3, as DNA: TGTGCCAGCAGCTTGGGGCTTGGACAGATGATCTATGGCTACACCTTC. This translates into CASSLGLGQMIYGYTF.

The CDR3 region has the DNA TGTGCCTGGGATACCGGGACAGGGGGCCCCGATGGTTTCTTT. It codes for CAWDTGTGGPDGFF. The V call is TRBV30, the J call TRBJ1-1; 12 positions agree with TRBD1. Germline V gene lookup returns CDR1 GTSNPN and CDR2 SVGIG (reference sequence). CDR3 length: 14 residues. With 5 bases clipped from V and 13 bases from J, the junction kept 14 bases outside the gene matches.

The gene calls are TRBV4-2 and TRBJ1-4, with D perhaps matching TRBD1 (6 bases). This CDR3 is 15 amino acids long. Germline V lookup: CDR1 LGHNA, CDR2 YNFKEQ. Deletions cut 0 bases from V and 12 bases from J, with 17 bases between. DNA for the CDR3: TGTGCCAGCAGCCAAGATGGGGGCCCCCCGGTTGAACTGTTTTTT. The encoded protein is CASSQDGGPPVELFF.

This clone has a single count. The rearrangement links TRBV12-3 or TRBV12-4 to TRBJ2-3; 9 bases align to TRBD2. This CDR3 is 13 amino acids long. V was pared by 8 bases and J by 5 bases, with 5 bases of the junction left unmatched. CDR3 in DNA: TGTGCCAGCGGGGTAGCGGGAGTAGATACGCAGTATTTT. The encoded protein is CASGVAGVDTQYF.

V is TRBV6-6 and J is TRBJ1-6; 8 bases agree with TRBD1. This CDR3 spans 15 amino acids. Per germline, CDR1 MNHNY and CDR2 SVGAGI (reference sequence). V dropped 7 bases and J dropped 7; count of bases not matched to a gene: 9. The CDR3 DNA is TGTGCCAGCAAGCAGGGGGCATCAAAGAATTCACCCCTCCACTTT. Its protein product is CASKQGASKNSPLHF.

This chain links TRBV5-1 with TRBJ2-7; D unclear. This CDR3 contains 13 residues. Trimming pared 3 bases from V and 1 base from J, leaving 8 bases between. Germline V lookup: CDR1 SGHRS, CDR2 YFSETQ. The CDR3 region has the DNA TGCGCCAGCAGCTCGACACCTTCCTACGAGCAGTACTTC. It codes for CASSSTPSYEQYF.

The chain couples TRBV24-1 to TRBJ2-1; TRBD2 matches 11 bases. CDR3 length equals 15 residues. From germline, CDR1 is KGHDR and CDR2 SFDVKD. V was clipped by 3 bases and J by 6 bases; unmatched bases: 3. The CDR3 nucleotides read TGTGCCACCAGTGATCGGACTAGCGGGCGCAATGAGCAGTTCTTC. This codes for CATSDRTSGRNEQFF.

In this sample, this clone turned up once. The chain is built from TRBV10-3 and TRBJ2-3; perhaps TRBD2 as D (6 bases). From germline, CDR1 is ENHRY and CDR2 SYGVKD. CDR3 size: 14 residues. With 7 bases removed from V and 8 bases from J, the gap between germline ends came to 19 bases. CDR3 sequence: CAITGDRRAATQYF. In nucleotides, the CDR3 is TGTGCCATCACGGGGGACCGTCGGGCCGCTACGCAGTATTTT.

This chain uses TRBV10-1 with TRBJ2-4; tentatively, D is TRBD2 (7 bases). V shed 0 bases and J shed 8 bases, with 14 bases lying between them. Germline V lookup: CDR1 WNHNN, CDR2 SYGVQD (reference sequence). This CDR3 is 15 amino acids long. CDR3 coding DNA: TGCGCCAGCAGTGAGTCGAGGGGGAGGGTGGACATTCAGTACTTC. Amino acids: CASSESRGRVDIQYF.

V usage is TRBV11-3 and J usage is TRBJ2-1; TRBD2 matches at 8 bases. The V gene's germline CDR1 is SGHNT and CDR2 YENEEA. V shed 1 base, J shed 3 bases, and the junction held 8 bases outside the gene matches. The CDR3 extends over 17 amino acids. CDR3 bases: TGTGCCAGCAGCTTAGGACCCCTTACTAGCGGCTACAATGAGCAGTTCTTC. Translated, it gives CASSLGPLTSGYNEQFF.

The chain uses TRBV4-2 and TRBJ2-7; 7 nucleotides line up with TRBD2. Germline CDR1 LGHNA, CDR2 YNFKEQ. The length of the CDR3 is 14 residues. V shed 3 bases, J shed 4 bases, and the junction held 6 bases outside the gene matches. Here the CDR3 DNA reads TGTGCCAGCAGCCAGGGCCAAGCGGGGTACGAGCAGTACTTC. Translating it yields CASSQGQAGYEQYF.